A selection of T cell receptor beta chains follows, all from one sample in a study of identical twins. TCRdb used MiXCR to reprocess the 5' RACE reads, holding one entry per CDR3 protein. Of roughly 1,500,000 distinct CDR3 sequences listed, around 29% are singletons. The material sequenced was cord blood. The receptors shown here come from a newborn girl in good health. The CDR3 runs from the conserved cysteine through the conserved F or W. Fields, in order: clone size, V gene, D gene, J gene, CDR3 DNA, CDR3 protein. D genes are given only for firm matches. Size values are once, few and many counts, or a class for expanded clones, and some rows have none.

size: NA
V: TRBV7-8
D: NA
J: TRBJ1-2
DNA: TGTGCCAGCAGCTCTGTAGACAGACTGAACTATGGCTACACCTTC
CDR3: CASSSVDRLNYGYTF

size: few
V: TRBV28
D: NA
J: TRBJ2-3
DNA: TGTGCCAGCAGTTTCCTTTTCGGGGGAAGCACAGATACGCAGTATTTT
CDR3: CASSFLFGGSTDTQYF

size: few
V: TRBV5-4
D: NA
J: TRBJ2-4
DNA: TGTGCCAGCAGCTTGGATGGGGCGACATCTACGAAGCAGTACTTC
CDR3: CASSLDGATSTKQYF

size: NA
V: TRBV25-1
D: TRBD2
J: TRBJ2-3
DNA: TGTGCCAGCAGTGAGGCTAGCGGGGGGGCGTATACGCAGTATTTT
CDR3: CASSEASGGAYTQYF

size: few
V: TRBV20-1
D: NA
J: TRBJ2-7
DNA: TGCAGTGCTAGTCCCCTCTTAAGGGGGGGGCGTGAGCAGTACTTC
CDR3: CSASPLLRGGREQYF

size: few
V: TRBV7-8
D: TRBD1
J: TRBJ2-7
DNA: TGTGCCAGCAGCTTAGGGAAGGGGGCGATCTACGAGCAGTACTTC
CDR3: CASSLGKGAIYEQYF

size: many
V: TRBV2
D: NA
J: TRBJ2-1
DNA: TGTGCCAGCAGTGAAACTTCCAATGAGCAGTTCTTC
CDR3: CASSETSNEQFF

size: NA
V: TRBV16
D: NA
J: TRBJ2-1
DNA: TGTGCCAGCACCATGGGGGCGGGTAACTTCCGCTCCTACAATGAGCAGTTCTTC
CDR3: CASTMGAGNFRSYNEQFF

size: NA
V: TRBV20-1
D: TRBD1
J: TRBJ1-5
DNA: TGCAGTGCTAGTCGAGGGGGCTTCAATCAGCCCCAGCATTTT
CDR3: CSASRGGFNQPQHF

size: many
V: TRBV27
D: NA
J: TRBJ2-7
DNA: TGTGCCAGCAGTTTAGCCCCCCGGAGAGAGCAGTACTTC
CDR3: CASSLAPRREQYF

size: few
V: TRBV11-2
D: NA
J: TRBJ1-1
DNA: TGTGCCAGCAGCCTCCGGGGGTCAGCGAACACTGAAGCTTTCTTT
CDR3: CASSLRGSANTEAFF